The 28 T cell receptor beta chains below come from one sample, sequenced in a study of cytomegalovirus exposure and HLA in healthy donors. The PCR had 60 Vbeta and 13 Jbeta primers. TCRdb's table, derived via immunoSEQ multiplex PCR, lists solely in-frame clones and lacks some. Here the sample table reports some 34,000 clones. The sample taken for sequencing was PBMCs. The receptors stem from a woman aged 35 to 49 in good health and CMV-seropositive.

The CDR3 loop is CASSPSRDRSYGYTF. The DNA for the CDR3 is TGTGCCAGCTCACCTTCTAGGGACAGAAGCTATGGCTACACCTTC. The chain couples TRBV18 to TRBJ1-2; TRBD1 matches at 7 bases. The CDR3 is made up of 15 amino acids. The germline V gene encodes CDR1 KGHSH and CDR2 LQKENI. The junction had 8 bases not matched to a gene; V was cut back by 3 bases and J by 4 bases.

This chain connects TRBV27 to TRBJ2-1; 12 nucleotides align to TRBD2. Germline V CDR1 and CDR2: MNHEY, SMNVEV (reference sequence). With 11 bases clipped from V and 0 bases from J, the junction kept 11 bases outside the gene matches. This CDR3 has 17 amino acids. CDR3 nucleotides: TGTGCCGTCAGGACTAGCGGGGAATGGGACTCCTACAATGAGCAGTTCTTC. Translating gives CAVRTSGEWDSYNEQFF.

This rearrangement joins TRBV9 to TRBJ1-1; TRBD1 aligns across 7 bases. Trimming removed 3 bases from V and 6 bases from J; junction bases left unmatched: 8. Germline V gene data show CDR1 as SGDLS and CDR2 as YYNGEE. The length of the CDR3 is 14 residues. The CDR3 loop reads CASSEADRDAEAFF. The CDR3 DNA reads as TGTGCCAGCAGCGAGGCTGACAGGGATGCTGAAGCTTTCTTT.

The chain combines TRBV10-3 with TRBJ2-1; 10 bases match TRBD2. V was pared by 1 base and J by 6 bases, with 3 bases of the junction left unmatched. CDR1 and CDR2 from the germline V gene are ENHRY and SYGVKD. The CDR3 covers 15 residues. The CDR3 loop is CAISEFKREGNEQFF. The CDR3 DNA reads as TGTGCCATCAGTGAGTTCAAGCGGGAGGGCAATGAGCAGTTCTTC.

The V gene is TRBV19, the J gene TRBJ2-2; D possibly corresponds to TRBD1 (6 bases). The CDR3 loop spans 14 amino acids. Trimming left V 4 bases short and J 1 base short, with 7 bases between. The germline V gene encodes CDR1 LNHDA and CDR2 SQIVND (reference sequence). CDR3 DNA sequence: TGTGCCAGTAGTAGCAGGGGGAACACCGGGGAGCTGTTTTTT. This sequence encodes CASSSRGNTGELFF.

The chain employs TRBV19 and TRBJ2-2, with 7 bases lining up with TRBD2. Looked up from germline, CDR1 is LNHDA and CDR2 is SQIVND (reference sequence). V lost 1 base, J lost 1 base, and 12 bases stayed unmatched. The CDR3 consists of 19 residues. The CDR3 here is CASSIVGGRAHQNTGELFF. The CDR3, as DNA: TGTGCCAGTAGTATAGTAGGAGGGAGGGCACATCAGAACACCGGGGAGCTGTTTTTT.

V usage is TRBV28 and J usage is TRBJ1-5; D is undetermined. CDR3 length: 18 residues. The V gene's germline CDR1 is MDHEN and CDR2 SYDVKM. V lost 0 bases to trimming and J lost 2 bases, with 17 bases between them. The DNA for the CDR3 is TGTGCCAGCAGTTTATGGCCCCTCAGTGGGGAGGGCAATCAGCCCCAGCATTTT. This translates into CASSLWPLSGEGNQPQHF. Full variable domain (outside the CDR3, taken from reference TRBV28 and TRBJ1-5): DVKVTQSSRYLVKRTGEKVFLECVQDMDHENMFWYRQDPGLGLRLIYFSYDVKMKEKGDIPEGYSVSREKKERFSLILESASTNQTSMYLCASSLWPLSGEGNQPQHFGDGTRLSIL.

The rearrangement joins TRBV29-1 to TRBJ2-1, with a weak D call TRBD2 (5 bases). The germline gives CDR1 SQVTM, CDR2 ANQGSEA. This CDR3 has 12 amino acids. The V end lost 0 bases, the J end lost 9 bases, and 9 bases lay between the germline ends. The DNA of the CDR3 is TGCAGCGTTGAAGAGGACGGGGTTGAGCAGTTCTTC. It codes for CSVEEDGVEQFF.

V gene TRBV28 combines with J gene TRBJ2-3, with TRBD2 matching over 10 bases. The CDR3 runs 16 residues. The V segment lost 5 bases and the J segment 2 bases; nucleotides outside the gene matches: 7. Germline V CDR1 and CDR2: MDHEN, SYDVKM. DNA of the CDR3: TGTGCCAGCAGTGGGGGGACTAGCGTCCTCACAGATACGCAGTATTTT. This gives the protein CASSGGTSVLTDTQYF.

Frequency places this clone as medium-sized (0.01 to 0.1%). This chain connects TRBV2 to TRBJ2-7, with 10 bases aligning to TRBD1. The germline V gene encodes CDR1 SNHLY and CDR2 FYNNEI. The CDR3 loop spans 14 amino acids. J gave up 2 bases and V 4 bases, and 2 bases lay outside the gene matches. CDR3 sequence reads: CASSGGTGAYEQYF. The CDR3 coding sequence is TGTGCCAGCAGTGGTGGGACAGGGGCCTACGAGCAGTACTTC.

The V call is TRBV19, the J call TRBJ2-7, with a possible D match to TRBD1 (6 bases). Germline-derived CDR1 and CDR2 are LNHDA and SQIVND (reference sequence). The CDR3 has 13 amino acids. Trimming stripped 1 base from V and 3 bases from J, with 7 bases between. CDR3 nucleotide sequence: TGTGCCAGTAGTATAGGACAGGTCTACGAGCAGTACTTC. Its protein is CASSIGQVYEQYF.

A remark on this clone: An end of the junction differs from the germline gene, which may be a read error. The chain uses TRBV11-3 and TRBJ2-2, with 7 bases lining up with TRBD1. Germline V gene data show CDR1 as SGHNT and CDR2 as YENEEA. The CDR3 length is 15 residues. The CDR3 sequence is CVSSSRQGTAGELFF. For the CDR3, the DNA is TGTGTCAGCAGCTCAAGACAGGGAACGGCCGGGGAGCTGTTTTTT. The full variable domain, in which reference TRBV11-3 and TRBJ2-2 provide the parts outside the CDR3, is EAGVVQSPRYKIIEKKQPVAFWCNPISGHNTLYWYLQNLGQGPELLIRYENEEAVDDSQLPKDRFSAERLKGVDSTLKIQPAELGDSAVYLCVSSSRQGTAGELFFGEGSRLTVL.

CDR3 nucleotides: TGTGCCAGCAGTGAAGGGATTAGCGGGAGGATGGCAGATACGCAGTATTTT. Translated, it gives CASSEGISGRMADTQYF. This chain links TRBV6-1 with TRBJ2-3; 10 bases are shared with TRBD2. The CDR3 contains 17 residues. Germline V gene data show CDR1 as MNHNS and CDR2 as SASEGT. Unmatched junction bases numbered 8, after V lost 1 base and J lost 4 bases.

The chain couples TRBV30 to TRBJ2-3; 7 positions match TRBD2. V lost 2 bases to trimming and J lost 3 bases; unmatched junction nucleotides: 5. CDR3 length: 14 amino acids. Germline V lookup: CDR1 GTSNPN, CDR2 SVGIG (reference sequence). The CDR3 is CAWSSGVATDTQYF. The CDR3 DNA follows: TGTGCCTGGAGTAGCGGGGTAGCAACAGATACGCAGTATTTT. Looking up the rest from reference TRBV30 and TRBJ2-3 gives the full variable domain: SQTIHQWPATLVQPVGSPLSLECTVEGTSNPNLYWYRQAAGRGLQLLFYSVGIGQISSEVPQNLSASRPQDRQFILSSKKLLLSDSGFYLCAWSSGVATDTQYFGPGTRLTVL.

The V and J genes are TRBV10-3 and TRBJ1-4; D remains ambiguous. Trimming shortened V by 7 bases and J by 10 bases, and 22 bases separated the two germline ends. Germline V gene sequence: CDR1 ENHRY, CDR2 SYGVKD. This CDR3 has 15 residues. The CDR3, as DNA: TGTGCCATCAAAGATTCGAATGCGCGGGAAGGAAAACTGTTTTTT. This encodes CAIKDSNAREGKLFF.

V usage is TRBV7-2 and J usage is TRBJ2-7; D is perhaps TRBD2 (5 bases). CDR1 is SGHTA, CDR2 FQGNSA, per germline. The CDR3 covers 13 residues. V shed 1 base and J shed 4 bases, with 8 bases lying between them. The CDR3, as DNA: TGTGCCAGCAGCTTAGGCGGGTGGTACGAGCAGTACTTC. It specifies CASSLGGWYEQYF.

The chain has TRBV28 and TRBJ1-1, with D perhaps matching TRBD1 (6 bases). The CDR3 has 16 amino acids. Trimming took 1 base from V and 1 from J, leaving 13 bases between them. Germline CDR1 and CDR2: MDHEN and SYDVKM. CDR3 protein: CASSLLTGGKNTEAFF. Here the CDR3 DNA reads TGTGCCAGCAGTTTATTGACAGGAGGTAAGAACACTGAAGCTTTCTTT.

The rearrangement links TRBV7-2 to TRBJ2-7; 12 bases are shared with TRBD2. The CDR3 length is 16 residues. Germline trimming cut 3 bases from V and 7 bases from J; bases unmatched to any gene: 10. Germline V CDR1 and CDR2: SGHTA, FQGNSA. The CDR3 DNA reads TGTGCCAGCAGCTTGGCACGACTAGCGGGAGTTGATGAGCAGTACTTC. It codes for CASSLARLAGVDEQYF.

The chain links TRBV5-1 to TRBJ1-3; no clear D gene. Per the germline V gene, CDR1 is SGHRS and CDR2 is YFSETQ. V lost 3 bases, J lost 3 bases, and 10 bases lay in between. CDR3 length equals 14 residues. CDR3 in DNA: TGCGCCAGCAGCTCGTCGGGTTTTGGAAACACCATATATTTT. It encodes CASSSSGFGNTIYF.

The CDR3 loop is CATDRGEQYF. The CDR3 DNA reads TGTGCCACCGACAGGGGCGAGCAGTACTTC. The chain joins TRBV28 to TRBJ2-7; 8 bases line up with TRBD1. This CDR3 region has 10 residues. The junction had 2 bases not matched to a gene; V was cut back by 10 bases and J by 6 bases. Germline V CDR1 and CDR2: MDHEN, SYDVKM. The full variable domain, completed using reference TRBV28 and TRBJ2-7, is DVKVTQSSRYLVKRTGEKVFLECVQDMDHENMFWYRQDPGLGLRLIYFSYDVKMKEKGDIPEGYSVSREKKERFSLILESASTNQTSMYLCATDRGEQYFGPGTRLTVT.

V usage is TRBV27 and J usage is TRBJ1-5, with unresolved D. CDR3 size: 16 residues. The germline V gene has CDR1 MNHEY and CDR2 SMNVEV (reference sequence). Trimming stripped 5 bases from V and 5 bases from J, with 19 bases between. The CDR3 DNA reads as TGTGCCAGCAGTCCATCGCATCAGAGGCGCCATCAGCCCCAGCATTTT. Its translation: CASSPSHQRRHQPQHF.

The chain carries TRBV5-6 and TRBJ2-2; maybe TRBD2 (5 bases). The CDR3 is 15 residues long. Germline V gives CDR1 SGHDT, CDR2 YYEEEE. Between the trimmed V and J ends, which lost 4 bases and 7 bases, there was a span of 17 bases. The CDR3: CASSPDGVGGGELFF. The CDR3 coding sequence is TGTGCCAGCAGCCCGGACGGGGTTGGAGGCGGGGAGCTGTTTTTT.

The chain has TRBV6-5 and TRBJ2-1; 7 nucleotides align to TRBD2. The V gene's germline CDR1 is MNHEY and CDR2 SVGAGI. The CDR3 sequence is 13 residues long. Trimming cost V 6 bases and J 10 bases; bases outside gene matches: 9. CDR3 region: CASSIREAKEQFF. DNA for the CDR3: TGTGCCAGCAGCATCCGGGAGGCGAAAGAGCAGTTCTTC.

The chain uses TRBV29-1 and TRBJ1-6; 8 positions agree with TRBD1. CDR3 length: 14 residues. Germline-derived CDR1 and CDR2 are SQVTM and ANQGSEA. The J segment lost 2 bases and the V segment lost 5 bases, leaving 2 bases of the junction unmatched. As DNA, the CDR3 is TGCAGCGTTTCGGACAGGGCCTATAATTCACCCCTCCACTTT. It codes for CSVSDRAYNSPLHF.

The chain has TRBV29-1 and TRBJ2-5, with TRBD1 as a possible D gene (6 bases). In germline, CDR1 is SQVTM, CDR2 ANQGSEA. The CDR3 has 16 amino acids. V was trimmed by 4 bases and J by 11 bases, leaving 29 bases between them. CDR3 protein: CSVANLKGVSAREQYF. The CDR3 coding sequence is TGCAGCGTTGCTAACCTAAAGGGGGTTTCCGCGAGGGAGCAGTACTTC.

The V gene is TRBV12-2, the J gene TRBJ2-3; the table assigns TRBD1, which was not confirmed against the DNA. TRBV12-2 is noted as a pseudogene. This CDR3 is built from 13 residues. CDR3 sequence reads: CASRSHPPDTQYF. CDR3 bases: TGTGCAAGTCGCTCACATCCTCCAGATACGCAGTATTTT.

This CDR3 reads CASSPAGLRETQYF. The DNA of the CDR3 is TGTGCCAGCAGCCCCGCCGGGTTAAGGGAGACCCAGTACTTC. The chain recombines TRBV5-4 with TRBJ2-5; unclear D gene. Germline CDR1 and CDR2: SGHNT and YYREEE (reference sequence). There are 14 residues in the CDR3. Trimming removed 4 bases from V and 5 bases from J, with 15 bases in between.

The chain couples TRBV7-8 to TRBJ2-1, with D hard to call. This CDR3 contains 11 residues. The germline V gene encodes CDR1 SGHVS and CDR2 FQNEAQ. With 4 bases removed from V and 10 bases from J, the gap between germline ends came to 8 bases. The CDR3 coding sequence is TGTGCCAGCAGCTCCCTAATGGAGCAGTTCTTC. Protein sequence: CASSSLMEQFF.